This T cell receptor (beta chain) was found in a study of shared clonotypes between healthy human individuals (dated by TCRdb to the early 2020s). For the study in its entirety: The cohort comprised a couple of women and a few men aged 18 to 49 years. For each donor, three plates each were used for CD4 naive and CD4 memory, two plates were used for CD8 naive, and one plate was used for CD8 memory. Libraries were prepared and TCR repertoires were sequenced by different laboratories using diverse techniques, in order to increase sequencing depth and limit assay-specific biases. Per donor, leukapheresis produced somewhere between about 0.8 and 9 billion PBMCs. The study deeply sequenced blood TCR repertoires of five healthy adults to estimate repertoire size and the extent of clonotype sharing between individuals. The study at large found these results: Clonotypes shared by all four sorted-subset donors showed higher generation probabilities than non-shared clonotypes. Pairwise subsampling indicated that sequencing depth was expected to affect the degree of clonotype sharing among donors. When a few donors were compared, the shared fraction of clonotypes was about 5.2% for naive CD4, about 4% for naive CD8, roughly 2.5% for memory CD4, and 0.35% to 0.4% for memory CD8. Larger estimated clonotype richness was generally found for naive subsets than for memory subsets. The small number of donors limited the genetic and exposure-history diversity represented. Only blood was sampled, and tissue TCR repertoires likely differ from those in blood. Rarefaction of sorted-subset datasets indicated incomplete sequencing despite the large sequencing depth.

CD8 naive samples were CD45RO-negative cells positively selected for CCR7, giving a CD45RA+CCR7+ population that excluded TemRA cells. Healthy HIV-negative adults with no recently reported acute infections or vaccinations were included as donors. Every donor was a Caucasian adult living in Nashville, Tennessee, USA. Blood was obtained by leukapheresis, after which PBMCs were separated by Ficoll-Histopaque density gradient centrifugation and cryopreserved in liquid nitrogen vapor phase. Analytical flow cytometry was used to check the purity and quantity of each magnetically sorted T cell population. Each sorted fraction had its genomic DNA isolated and then quantified by UV absorbance on a Nanodrop 2000c. TCR CDR3 regions were amplified from genomic DNA by multiplex PCR using the deep immunoSEQ assay. Extracted genomic DNA from each cell subset was distributed evenly across all wells of several immunoSEQ 96-well plates, and each plate was treated as a replicate. For sorted subsets, each replicate PCR was loaded with 200 to 250 ng genomic DNA, equivalent to roughly 30,000 T cell genomes. Purified libraries were quantified with a Qubit 3.0 fluorometer, sized on a Bioanalyzer 2100, and re-quantified with the KAPA Library Quantification kit. Every immunoSEQ 96-well plate was sequenced on a separate single-read 150-cycle Illumina NextSeq 550 flow cell. In the source study's methods: Because the immunoSEQ output held only junctional sequences and lacked quality scores, the filtering could not match the filtering applied to full-length reads. Sequences were annotated with PyIR, a Python wrapper for IgBLAST v1.9, and V/J genes and CDR3 were assigned using IMGT germline references. Reads were filtered out if the reads had weak V/J assignments (E-value above 1e-6), no CDR3, stop codons, out-of-frame junctions, or ambiguous translated residues. V3J clonotypes were defined as sequences sharing the same inferred V gene, J gene, and CDR3 amino acid sequence. Percentage overlap between repertoires was calculated by dividing the number of shared unique clonotypes by the size of the smaller repertoire. Three approaches were used to assess repertoire richness: RTK rarefaction, the Chao1 estimator, and Recon v2.1 estimates of unobserved clonotypes. For all TCRbeta clonotypes obtained by the gDNA method from a few donors, generation probabilities were computed with OLGA. What TCRdb holds here is the immuneACCESS table cut down to in-frame rearrangements. Part of the clones is not present; checked against another copy, under half of the missing clones reflect an unresolved V gene, and the others are unexplained. The D gene and trimming were derived from the DNA, and the V and J assignments and clone size from that table. A total of roughly 2 million clones appear in this sample, approximately 95% of them only once. 0.9% to 1.4% of the sample is taken by the ten largest.

Remarks on this clone: Its specific antigen is unknown. No clone much larger than this one lies a single base away; base qualities are absent.

The germline V gene provides CDR1 SGHTA and CDR2 FQGTGA. V is pruned by 2 bases and J by 3 bases, leaving 7 bases of the junction without a gene match. The CDR3 starts with the cysteine, ends with the phenylalanine, and has 15 residues. Only the CDR3 region is kept as DNA, spanning 45 bases read in frame from base 1. The chain couples TRBV7-3 to TRBJ2-7, and 7 bases in between align with TRBD1. The clonotype was recovered from a man younger than 30 in good health. The source material was naive CD8+ T cells sorted from blood. In light of the paper, this sample's cell subset or site label describes: CD45RA+CCR7+. This receptor carries the CDR3 CASSLGPGGGYEQYF. The DNA reads as follows: TGTGCCAGCAGCTTAGGGCCAGGGGGTGGCTACGAGCAGTACTTC.